These 9 T cell receptor beta chains were sequenced from one sample in a study of CD8+ T cells in alopecia areata. The treatment: oral pan-JAK inhibitor, 5-10 mg twice daily. Sequencing templates came from extracted RNA that was reverse transcribed into cDNA. Sequenced by immunoSEQ multiplex PCR; TCRdb stores in-frame clones only, minus some. The sample records fewer than 100,000 clones, around 55% being singletons. Source: CD8+ T cells sorted from blood, taken at week 4, from a patient treated with tofacitinib. These receptors were obtained from a human donor with alopecia areata.

The CDR3 sequence is CASSGDGSYEQYF. Here the CDR3 DNA reads TGTGCCAGCAGTGGAGACGGCTCCTACGAGCAGTACTTC. The chain links TRBV2 to TRBJ2-7; no clear D. The CDR3 has 13 amino acids. Germline V gives CDR1 SNHLY, CDR2 FYNNEI. V was shortened by 4 bases and J by 0 bases, with 7 bases between the two germline ends.

The genes are TRBV27 and TRBJ2-5; 12 positions match TRBD1. The CDR3 sequence is 16 residues long. The trim removed 9 bases at V and 5 bases at J, leaving 13 bases unmatched. Germline V lookup: CDR1 MNHEY, CDR2 SMNVEV (reference sequence). CDR3 loop: CASGNPGQGAGETQYF. Written as DNA, the CDR3 is TGTGCCAGTGGAAATCCGGGACAGGGGGCTGGCGAGACCCAGTACTTC.

The rearrangement uses TRBV4-3 and TRBJ1-2; D gene ambiguous. In germline, CDR1 is LGHNA, CDR2 YSLEER. The V and J ends lost 0 bases and 5 bases respectively, with 7 bases between them. The CDR3 is 13 amino acids. DNA of the CDR3: TGCGCCAGCAGCCAAGATGGGTGGTATGGCTACACCTTC. Its protein product is CASSQDGWYGYTF.

The J gene is TRBJ1-1, the V gene TRBV29-1; D call uncertain. The CDR3 length is 13 residues. The germline V and J ends were trimmed by 6 bases and 0 bases, with 11 bases remaining between them. Per the germline V gene, CDR1 is SQVTM and CDR2 is ANQGSEA. CDR3 sequence (DNA): TGCAGCGTCCGTGAAGAATTGAACACTGAAGCTTTCTTT. Protein product: CSVREELNTEAFF.

The chain carries TRBV27 and TRBJ1-2; the D is unclear. Germline loops: CDR1 MNHEY, CDR2 SMNVEV (reference sequence). Trimming left V 3 bases short and J 0 bases short, with 8 bases between. The CDR3 runs 14 residues. The CDR3 sequence is CASSFGRANYGYTF. The CDR3, as DNA: TGTGCCAGCAGTTTCGGACGTGCTAACTATGGCTACACCTTC.

The chain uses TRBV9 and TRBJ2-1; no clear D. The V and J ends lost 3 bases and 5 bases respectively, with 15 bases between them. CDR3 size: 15 residues. The V gene's germline CDR1 is SGDLS and CDR2 YYNGEE. CDR3 loop: CASSAGSFGHNEQFF. The CDR3 DNA sequence: TGTGCCAGCAGCGCCGGGTCGTTCGGCCACAATGAGCAGTTCTTC.

The chain is built from TRBV5-1 and TRBJ2-7, with 8 bases fitting TRBD2. Germline CDR1 is SGHRS and CDR2 is YFSETQ. Trimming cost V 4 bases and J 3 bases; bases outside gene matches: 6. The CDR3 is made up of 14 amino acids. The CDR3 loop is CASSPGLDYYEQYF. Here the CDR3 DNA reads TGCGCCAGCAGCCCGGGACTAGACTACTACGAGCAGTACTTC.

The V and J genes are TRBV4-3 and TRBJ2-7; 14 bases align to TRBD2. CDR3 length: 18 residues. Germline CDR1 reads LGHNA; CDR2 reads YSLEER. With 1 base clipped from V and 0 bases from J, the junction kept 5 bases outside the gene matches. For the CDR3, the DNA is TGCGCCAGCAGCCAAGGACCGGGACTAGCGGGAGCCTCCTACGAGCAGTACTTC. The encoded protein is CASSQGPGLAGASYEQYF.

This clone was observed once. The rearrangement joins TRBV5-1 to TRBJ2-1, with unresolved D. Trimming removed 0 bases at V and 1 base at J, with 5 bases between. The V gene's germline CDR1 is SGHRS and CDR2 YFSETQ. The CDR3 covers 14 residues. The CDR3 coding sequence is TGCGCCAGCAGCTTGGCGGGTTCCTACAATGAGCAGTTCTTC. Amino acids: CASSLAGSYNEQFF.